The sequence of this TCR beta chain was determined in a study of naive and memory T cell subsets. Study-level findings and limits: Reportedly, tuberculin skin test sites gave far more TCRs than other biopsies.

In regard to this clonotype: Its antigen is unknown.

Ligated cDNA underwent four rounds of PCR with nested alpha and beta constant region primers and SP2. TCRdb re-derived calls from the UMI-ligation and nested PCR reads in MiXCR, one entry per CDR3 protein. Of tens of thousands of distinct CDR3 sequences detected, 5.5% to 7.5% appear once; the ten largest clones hold approximately 6%. Germline-derived CDR1 and CDR2 are GTSNPN and SVGIG (reference sequence). V lost 0 bases to trimming and J lost 0 bases; unmatched junction nucleotides: 6. The CDR3 extends over 16 amino acids. Treatment given: skin biopsy from PPD injection site in Mantoux-positive individual. An oligonucleotide containing a UMI was ligated to the 3' end of TCR cDNA.

V is TRBV30 and J is TRBJ2-3; 7 bases agree with TRBD2. The sample in question was skin, obtained from a tuberculin skin test site. This receptor was taken from an adult in good health. The CDR3 DNA reads TGTGCCTGGAGTGTAGCGGGACTGTCTAGCACAGATACGCAGTATTTT. Its translation is CAWSVAGLSSTDTQYF.